This is a list of T cell receptor beta chains from one sample in a study of shared clonotypes between healthy human individuals. Method: immunoSEQ multiplex PCR; TCRdb's copy keeps in-frame clones and lacks some. Here the sample spans fewer than 1.6 million clones, 98% being singletons. The source material was naive CD4+ T cells sorted from blood. Receptors originate from a man in his thirties or forties in good health. Both conserved end residues are part of each CDR3. A D gene is named only where the DNA matches it firmly. Some rows have no size entry. The others give once, few or many, or a class for an expanded clone.

abundance | d_gene | j_gene | v_gene | CDR3nt | CDR3aa
- | TRBD2 | TRBJ2-3 | TRBV7-8 | TGTGCCAGCAGCTCTGGGGATAGCGGGAGGGTAAGAGATACGCAGTATTTT | CASSSGDSGRVRDTQYF
- | - | TRBJ2-7 | TRBV5-1 | TGCGCCAGCAGCTCCCAGGGCTTCCAGTACGAGCAGTACTTC | CASSSQGFQYEQYF
- | - | TRBJ2-1 | TRBV5-1 | TGCGCCAGCAGCTCCGACCTACGACCAGGACACAATGAGCAGTTCTTC | CASSSDLRPGHNEQFF
once | - | TRBJ1-5 | TRBV6-6 | TGTGCCAGCAGAATATCCGGGACTACCGGAAATCAGCCCCAGCATTTT | CASRISGTTGNQPQHF
- | - | TRBJ1-1 | TRBV5-1 | TGCGCCAGCAGCGCCCAGACAGTGAACACTGAAGCTTTCTTT | CASSAQTVNTEAFF
- | TRBD2 | TRBJ2-1 | TRBV4-3 | TGCGCCAGCAGCCAAGATGGGCGGGGGTCGTCCTACAATGAGCAGTTCTTC | CASSQDGRGSSYNEQFF
- | - | TRBJ1-2 | TRBV5-5 | TGTGCCAGCAGCCTGGGATCTTCCTATGGCTACACCTTC | CASSLGSSYGYTF
- | - | TRBJ2-3 | TRBV5-1 | TGCGCCAGCAGCTGGGGGTTCACAGATACGCAGTATTTT | CASSWGFTDTQYF
- | - | TRBJ1-2 | TRBV6-1 | TGTGCCAGCAGCCCCCAGCAGTTGATTCGCTATGGCTACACCTTC | CASSPQQLIRYGYTF
- | TRBD1 | TRBJ1-5 | TRBV7-8 | TGTGCCAGCAGCTTACCGAGGACAGGGCGAAATCAGCCCCAGCATTTT | CASSLPRTGRNQPQHF
- | - | TRBJ2-2 | TRBV5-4 | TGTGCCAGCAGCTTGGAGGGTCCGAACACCGGGGAGCTGTTTTTT | CASSLEGPNTGELFF
- | - | TRBJ1-3 | TRBV6-4 | TGTGCCAGTAGAGTGTCCGCGGATGGAAACACCATATATTTT | CASRVSADGNTIYF
- | - | TRBJ1-2 | TRBV4-3 | TGCGCCAGCAGCAAGACGGATCACGGTGGCTACACCTTC | CASSKTDHGGYTF
- | - | TRBJ1-4 | TRBV5-1 | TGCGCCAGCAGCACGTTTCCAGTCGGCAGGAATGAAAAACTGTTTTTT | CASSTFPVGRNEKLFF
once | TRBD2 | TRBJ2-3 | TRBV6-5 | TGTGCCAGCAGGGGACTAGCGGGGGCCACAGATACGCAGTATTTT | CASRGLAGATDTQYF
- | - | TRBJ1-1 | TRBV7-9 | TGTGCCAGCAGCTTAAATCCAGCAGGGGTTTTGCCCCTGAACACTGAAGCTTTCTTT | CASSLNPAGVLPLNTEAFF
- | - | TRBJ2-7 | TRBV19 | TGTGCCAGTAGTATAGTAGGAGACCGTTCGCGACAGTACTTC | CASSIVGDRSRQYF
- | - | TRBJ2-5 | TRBV28 | TGTGCCAGCAGTAAAAGGTTCCAAGAGACCCAGTACTTC | CASSKRFQETQYF
- | TRBD1 | TRBJ1-2 | TRBV9 | TGTGCCAGCAGCGTCCGTTCCCGACAGGGGGCTTCAGGTGGCTACACCTTC | CASSVRSRQGASGGYTF
- | TRBD2 | TRBJ2-1 | TRBV9 | TGTGCCAGCAGCGTGACTAGCGGGTTTGGGGATAAGCAGTTCTTC | CASSVTSGFGDKQFF
- | - | TRBJ1-4 | TRBV5-5 | TGTGCCAGCAGCTTGTTGGCAGGAACAACTAATGAAAAACTGTTTTTT | CASSLLAGTTNEKLFF
- | - | TRBJ2-5 | TRBV27 | TGTGCCAGCAGCCGCGACAGGCAAGAGACCCAGTACTTC | CASSRDRQETQYF
- | - | TRBJ1-5 | TRBV19 | TGTGCCAGATCTACAGGCTTCCATCCATCCTATCACAATCAGCCCCAGCATTTT | CARSTGFHPSYHNQPQHF
once | - | TRBJ2-7 | TRBV27 | TGTGCCAGCAGTTTGCAGTACTTC | CASSLQYF
- | TRBD2 | TRBJ2-7 | TRBV5-1 | TGCGCCAGCAGCTCGCGAGCGGGAGCGGGTTACGAGCAGTACTTC | CASSSRAGAGYEQYF
- | - | TRBJ1-3 | TRBV7-6 | TGTGCCAGCAGGGGGAATGGAAACACCATATATTTT | CASRGNGNTIYF
- | - | TRBJ1-1 | TRBV18 | TGTGCCAGCTCAGAAGAGAGGACTGAAGCTTTCTTT | CASSEERTEAFF
- | TRBD1 | TRBJ2-2 | TRBV7-7 | TGTGCCACCCGTAGGACAGGGGGCGACACCGGGGAGCTGTTTTTT | CATRRTGGDTGELFF
- | - | TRBJ1-2 | TRBV2 | TGTGCCAGCAGTGTTGGGCCAGAGAGCTACACCTTC | CASSVGPESYTF
- | TRBD1 | TRBJ2-3 | TRBV7-2 | TGTGCCAGCAGCCTAAGTCCCGGGACAGGGTATGCGCAGTATTTT | CASSLSPGTGYAQYF
- | - | TRBJ2-7 | TRBV7-6 | TGTGCCAGCAGCTTAAAAGTCCGTCCCTACGAGCAGTACTTC | CASSLKVRPYEQYF
- | TRBD2 | TRBJ2-1 | TRBV29-1 | TGCAGCGGTCGACTAGCGGGTAATCCTACCAATGAGCAGTTCTTC | CSGRLAGNPTNEQFF
- | - | TRBJ2-7 | TRBV7-3 | TGTGCCAGCAGTTCCCTTCAGGGCCACCCCTCCTACGAGCAGTACTTC | CASSSLQGHPSYEQYF
- | TRBD2 | TRBJ2-3 | TRBV29-1 | TGCAGCGTTGAAGGACTAGCGGGTAGCACAGATACGCAGTATTTT | CSVEGLAGSTDTQYF
- | - | TRBJ2-1 | TRBV9 | TGTGCCAGCAGCGTAATCGGTAGTGACAATGAGCAGTTCTTC | CASSVIGSDNEQFF
- | TRBD2 | TRBJ2-7 | TRBV7-9 | TGTGCCAGCAGCTTGGTTCAGCCCGGGACTAGAGCCTCTTACGAGCAGTACTTC | CASSLVQPGTRASYEQYF
- | - | TRBJ2-7 | TRBV28 | TGTGCCACCTGCGGGACCGGGGAGATCCCCTACGAGCAGTACTTC | CATCGTGEIPYEQYF
- | - | TRBJ1-5 | TRBV28 | TGTGCCAGCAACCCCGAGACAGGATATAGCAATCAGCCCCAGCATTTT | CASNPETGYSNQPQHF
- | - | TRBJ2-5 | TRBV5-1 | TGCGCCAGCAGCTTGAGGGTTCCAGAGACCCAGTACTTC | CASSLRVPETQYF
- | TRBD1 | TRBJ1-1 | TRBV7-3 | TGTGCCAGCAGCTTACGTACAGGGGCGACCGAAGCTTTCTTT | CASSLRTGATEAFF
- | TRBD2 | TRBJ2-4 | TRBV7-2 | TGTGCCAGCAGCCTAGGACTAGGCAAAAACATTCAGTACTTC | CASSLGLGKNIQYF
- | - | TRBJ2-1 | TRBV28 | TGTGCCAGCAGTGTAACCGGCTCCTACAATGAGCAGTTCTTC | CASSVTGSYNEQFF
once | - | TRBJ2-1 | TRBV2 | TGTGCCAGCAGTGGGGTTGGTAATGAGCAGTTCTTC | CASSGVGNEQFF
- | - | TRBJ1-3 | TRBV5-5 | TGTGCCAGCAGCTCCATCGGGGTTAGAACTGGAAACACCATATATTTT | CASSSIGVRTGNTIYF
- | TRBD2 | TRBJ2-5 | TRBV5-1 | TGCGCCAGCAGCCCGTCTAGCGGAGAGACCCAGTACTTC | CASSPSSGETQYF
- | - | TRBJ1-1 | TRBV5-5 | TGTGCCAGCAGCTTAGCACAAGTGAACACTGAAGCTTTCTTT | CASSLAQVNTEAFF
- | - | TRBJ2-3 | TRBV4-2 | TGTGCCAGCAGCCAGGGCGGAGTGGGACCATTTAAAAATACGCAGTATTTT | CASSQGGVGPFKNTQYF
- | - | TRBJ2-7 | TRBV20-1 | TGCAGTGCTAGCAACAACTACGAGCAGTACTTC | CSASNNYEQYF
- | - | TRBJ1-1 | TRBV29-1 | TGCAGCGTTGAGGGGAACACTGAAGCTTTCTTT | CSVEGNTEAFF
- | - | TRBJ2-1 | TRBV29-1 | TGCAGCGTGGGTGAATCGGGGACGGGGGTTATGTATGAGCAGTTCTTC | CSVGESGTGVMYEQFF
once | TRBD1 | TRBJ2-1 | TRBV5-6 | TGTGCCAGCAGCGCCGACAGGGGGGATGAGCAGTTCTTC | CASSADRGDEQFF
- | TRBD2 | TRBJ2-3 | TRBV2 | TGTGCCAGCAGTGAGGGTTGGGCTAGCGGGAATACGCAGTATTTT | CASSEGWASGNTQYF
- | - | TRBJ1-1 | TRBV6-1 | TGTGCCAGCAGTGCGGAGGGGATTAACACTGAAGCTTTCTTT | CASSAEGINTEAFF
- | TRBD2 | TRBJ2-3 | TRBV9 | TGTGCCAGCAGCGTTGGGACTAGCAAGTCGGGTACGCAGTATTTT | CASSVGTSKSGTQYF
- | - | TRBJ2-3 | TRBV5-1 | TGCGCCAGCAGCATCGCGGACAGCCTAACAGATACGCAGTATTTT | CASSIADSLTDTQYF